These 18 T cell receptor beta chains were sequenced from one sample in a study of molecular identifiers for immune sequencing clone quantification. TCRdb passed the PCR reads through MiXCR, listing each CDR3 protein once. This repertoire shows approximately 590,000 distinct CDR3 sequences, 25% found once; its top ten account for 0.75% to 0.8%. The sample was naive CD8+ T cells from blood, with Jurkat cell RNA spiked in. Subset denoted: FACS-sorted CD8+CD4-CCR7+CD45RA+ naive T cells. These TCRs come from a human donor in good health. Some libraries in this study had Jurkat cell RNA spiked in.

The CDR3 DNA follows: TGTGCCAGCAGTTACCATACCGGGACAGGGGTCACCGAGCAGTACTTC. Amino acid sequence: CASSYHTGTGVTEQYF. The chain combines TRBV6-2 or TRBV6-3 with TRBJ2-7; 10 nucleotides agree with TRBD1. The V gene end was trimmed by 2 bases and the J gene end by 6 bases; junction bases not matched to a gene: 10. The CDR3 spans 16 residues. Germline V gives CDR1 MNHEY, CDR2 SVGEGT.

This clonotype was counted at least ten times. The rearrangement links TRBV6-1 to TRBJ2-5; 7 positions match TRBD1. This CDR3 spans 14 amino acids. Per germline, CDR1 MNHNS and CDR2 SASEGT. With V trimmed by 2 bases and J by 4 bases, 4 bases remained unmatched. The CDR3 sequence is CASSEYRGGETQYF. As DNA, the CDR3 is TGTGCCAGCAGTGAATACAGGGGCGGAGAGACCCAGTACTTC.

The chain recombines TRBV6-2 or TRBV6-3 with TRBJ2-7; the match to TRBD2 covers 11 bases. Germline CDR1 reads MNHEY; CDR2 reads SVGEGT. V shed 6 bases and J 3 bases; nucleotides not matched to a gene: 10. This CDR3 is 16 amino acids long. The CDR3 protein is CASSRVAGGPVYEQYF. CDR3 sequence (DNA): TGTGCCAGCAGCCGGGTAGCGGGAGGGCCTGTCTACGAGCAGTACTTC.

This clonotype was detected a few times. V usage is TRBV12-3 or TRBV12-4 and J usage is TRBJ1-1; no clear D. The length of the CDR3 is 16 residues. Deletions cut 1 base from V and 0 bases from J, with 12 bases between. CDR3 residues: CASSLVEGQLNTEAFF. The CDR3 region has the DNA TGTGCCAGCAGTTTAGTGGAGGGTCAGCTGAACACTGAAGCTTTCTTT.

This clonotype was recorded once. Just one base apart from a much larger clone, this may be a read error. The chain combines TRBV7-9 with TRBJ2-5; D is unclear. Germline lookup yields CDR1 SEHNR and CDR2 FQNEAQ (reference sequence). There are 13 residues in the CDR3. CDR3 sequence reads: CASSPTEEETQCF. The CDR3 DNA is TGTGCCAGCAGTCCGACTGAAGAAGAGACCCAGTGCTTC.

This clonotype was picked up a small number of times. The genes are TRBV9 and TRBJ2-7; D gene unclear. The CDR3 is 15 residues long. The V and J ends lost 0 bases and 2 bases respectively, with 12 bases between them. The V gene's germline CDR1 is SGDLS and CDR2 YYNGEE. The CDR3 DNA reads as TGTGCCAGCAGCGTAGAAGCTTCGTCCCCCTACGAGCAGTACTTC. It translates to CASSVEASSPYEQYF.

This clonotype showed up many times. The chain is built from TRBV15 and TRBJ2-7, with TRBD1 as a possible D gene (5 bases). V shed 3 bases and J shed 7 bases, with 13 bases lying between them. The CDR3 totals 13 residues. In germline, CDR1 is LNHNV, CDR2 YYDKDF (reference sequence). CDR3 sequence (DNA): TGTGCCACCAGCAGCCTGGGTCCAGGGGAGCAGTACTTC. This gives the protein CATSSLGPGEQYF. The full variable domain, in which reference TRBV15 and TRBJ2-7 provide the parts outside the CDR3, is DAMVIQNPRYQVTQFGKPVTLSCSQTLNHNVMYWYQQKSSQAPKLLFHYYDKDFNNEADTPDNFQSRRPNTSFCFLDIRSPGLGDTAMYLCATSSLGPGEQYFGPGTRLTVT.

This chain uses TRBV12-3 or TRBV12-4 with TRBJ1-2, with D possibly being TRBD1 (6 bases). This CDR3 has 14 residues. Trimming cost V 3 bases and J 4 bases, with 12 bases left between them. The CDR3 loop reads CASSLEGGPYGYTF. Here the CDR3 DNA reads TGTGCCAGCAGTTTGGAAGGGGGTCCCTATGGCTACACCTTC.

This clonotype was found once. DNA for the CDR3: TGTGCCAGCAGTCGAAAGGGACGCAACTACGAGCAGTACTTC. Protein: CASSRKGRNYEQYF. The chain has TRBV12-3 or TRBV12-4 and TRBJ2-7; tentatively, D is TRBD1 or TRBD2 (5 bases each). Trimming cost V 5 bases and J 3 bases, with 14 bases left between them. The CDR3 contains 14 residues.

Comments on this clonotype: Because the CDR3 is missing its conserved closing phenylalanine or tryptophan, this is likely a read error. The chain recombines TRBV7-6 with TRBJ2-7; perhaps D is TRBD1 or TRBD2 (6 bases each). CDR3 length: 14 amino acids. The ends were cut back, 3 bases at V and 0 bases at J, with 9 bases in the middle. CDR1 is SGHVS and CDR2 is FNYEAQ in the germline V gene. CDR3 coding DNA: TGTGCCAGCAGCTTTGGAGGGGGCTCCTACGAGCAGTACCTC. Protein product: CASSFGGGSYEQYL.

The rearrangement uses TRBV6-1 and TRBJ1-6; D ambiguous. Trimming stripped 8 bases from V and 0 bases from J, with 14 bases between. Germline values: CDR1 MNHNS, CDR2 SASEGT. The CDR3 runs to 16 residues. The CDR3 sequence is CASESTRSSYNSPLHF. The DNA for the CDR3 is TGTGCCAGCGAGTCGACGAGGAGCTCCTATAATTCACCCCTCCACTTT.

This clonotype was detected many times. This chain links TRBV30 with TRBJ1-4; 9 bases match TRBD1. This CDR3 is built from 14 residues. Losses at the gene ends were 2 bases for V and 6 bases for J; bases not matched to a gene: 4. The germline V gene encodes CDR1 GTSNPN and CDR2 SVGIG (reference sequence). The CDR3 region is CAWSHTGGYEKLFF. In DNA, the CDR3 is TGTGCCTGGAGTCATACAGGGGGCTATGAAAAACTGTTTTTT.

This clonotype was found many times. The CDR3, as DNA: TGCAGCGTGAGGGACCTTCACCCGGGAGCTTTCTTT. Protein: CSVRDLHPGAFF. This rearrangement joins TRBV29-1 to TRBJ1-1; tentatively, D is TRBD1 (5 bases). The CDR3 extends over 12 amino acids. The V end lost 6 bases, the J end lost 10 bases, and 18 bases lay between the germline ends. The germline V gene has CDR1 SQVTM and CDR2 ANQGSEA.

In the case of this clonotype: This may stem from a read error, because a much larger clone lies one nucleotide away. This chain connects TRBV4-3 to TRBJ1-1; the D is unclear. The CDR3 runs to 17 residues. V dropped 0 bases and J dropped 6 bases, with 20 bases sitting between them. Germline V gives CDR1 LGHNA, CDR2 YSLEER. CDR3 sequence: CASSQDGPYSTNAEAFF. CDR3 DNA: TGCGCCAGCAGCCAAGATGGTCCCTACTCAACCAACGCTGAAGCTTTCTTT.

The chain employs TRBV13 and TRBJ1-2; no clear D gene. Germline CDR1 PRHDT, CDR2 FYEKMQ (reference sequence). Trimming left V 3 bases short and J 4 bases short, with 9 bases between. CDR3 length: 13 amino acids. As DNA, the CDR3 is TGTGCCAGCAGCTTTCAGAGTGCCTATGGCTACACCTTC. It translates to CASSFQSAYGYTF.

The chain employs TRBV4-1 and TRBJ1-5; 7 nucleotides match TRBD1. The V and J ends lost 0 bases and 7 bases, in that order; junction bases with no gene match: 6. Germline V lookup: CDR1 MGHRA, CDR2 YSYEKL. The CDR3 loop spans 15 amino acids. CDR3 sequence (DNA): TGCGCCAGCAGCCAAGAGGAGGGGGCAGGGCAGCCCCAGCATTTT. Amino acid sequence: CASSQEEGAGQPQHF.

A remark on this clonotype: A much larger clone lies one base from this, so it may be a read error. Since no conserved phenylalanine or tryptophan closes the CDR3, a read error is the likely cause. The chain links TRBV6-2 or TRBV6-3 to TRBJ1-5, with D maybe TRBD1 (6 bases). Germline-derived CDR1 and CDR2 are MNHEY and SVGEGT. The CDR3 has 18 amino acids. Deletions cut 6 bases from V and 6 bases from J, with 27 bases between. CDR3 in amino acids: CASSFPGGSIPRGQPQHL. The CDR3 DNA reads TGTGCCAGCAGCTTCCCTGGGGGCAGCATCCCACGGGGTCAGCCCCAGCATCTT.

This clonotype was seen a handful of times. This chain joins TRBV9 and TRBJ2-7; 7 positions agree with TRBD1. Trimming cost V 3 bases and J 0 bases; bases outside gene matches: 3. The CDR3 is made up of 14 amino acids. The germline gives CDR1 SGDLS, CDR2 YYNGEE. The CDR3 DNA sequence: TGTGCCAGCAGCGCAGGGGGAGTCTCCTACGAGCAGTACTTC. Protein product: CASSAGGVSYEQYF. Supplemented by reference TRBV9 and TRBJ2-7, the full variable domain reads DSGVTQTPKHLITATGQRVTLRCSPRSGDLSVYWYQQSLDQGLQFLIQYYNGEERAKGNILERFSAQQFPDLHSELNLSSLELGDSALYFCASSAGGVSYEQYFGPGTRLTVT.